The T cell receptor beta chain under discussion was sequenced for a study of radiation and T cells in renal cell carcinoma. Described time point: baseline pretreatment blood. The treatment: 15 Gy SBRT to primary tumor, nephrectomy 4 weeks later. Comment on this clone: Its antigen remains unidentified.

This CDR3 has 15 amino acids. Trimming took off 3 bases at V and 4 bases at J, with 15 bases between the two ends. In germline, CDR1 is SEHNR, CDR2 FQNEAQ (reference sequence). The study, taken as a whole, reports: From baseline, blood top tumor clonotypes peaked at 2 weeks post-radiation.

Profiled with immunoSEQ multiplex PCR; TCRdb holds only in-frame clones, not every one. The table records just over 95,000 clones, approximately 86% of them present only once. V gene TRBV7-9 combines with J gene TRBJ1-2; D not resolved. The sequencing here drew on blood, taken from a patient whose treatment included radiotherapy and nephrectomy. The TCR comes from a man aged 50-60 years with renal cell carcinoma. CDR3 protein: CASSLPQAPSYGYTF. CDR3 in DNA: TGTGCCAGCAGCTTGCCCCAGGCGCCGAGCTATGGCTACACCTTC.